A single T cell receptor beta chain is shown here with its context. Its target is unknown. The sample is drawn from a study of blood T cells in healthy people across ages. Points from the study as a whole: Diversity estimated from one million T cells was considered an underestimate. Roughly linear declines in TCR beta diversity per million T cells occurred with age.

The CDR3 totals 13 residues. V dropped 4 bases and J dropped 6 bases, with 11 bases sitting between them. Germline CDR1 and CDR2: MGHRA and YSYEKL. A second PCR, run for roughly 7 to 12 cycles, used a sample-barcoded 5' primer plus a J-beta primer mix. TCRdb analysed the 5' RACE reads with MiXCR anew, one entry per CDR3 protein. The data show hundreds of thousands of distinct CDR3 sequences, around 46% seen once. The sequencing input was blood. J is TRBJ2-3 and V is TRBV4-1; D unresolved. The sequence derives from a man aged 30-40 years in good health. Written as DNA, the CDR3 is TGCGCCAGCAGCCCTGCGGTTTCGGATACGCAGTATTTT. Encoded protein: CASSPAVSDTQYF.